This T cell receptor (beta chain) is from a study of blood T cell repertoires in COVID-19. Profiled with immunoSEQ multiplex PCR; TCRdb holds only in-frame clones, not every one. The sample has some 210,000 clones, more than 75% seen once; the top ten hold 9.5% to 15%. Germline CDR1 and CDR2: SGDLS and YYNGEE. The CDR3 spans 14 residues. The V end lost 2 bases, the J end lost 3 bases, and 12 bases lay between the germline ends. The TCR originated in a woman between 35 and 50 years old with acute or convalescent COVID-19. The genes are TRBV9 and TRBJ2-7, with D uncertain. Sequencing was done on a sample of peripheral blood. CDR3 in amino acids: CASSVYSSSYEQYF. CDR3 DNA: TGTGCCAGCAGCGTCTACAGTAGTAGCTACGAGCAGTACTTC.